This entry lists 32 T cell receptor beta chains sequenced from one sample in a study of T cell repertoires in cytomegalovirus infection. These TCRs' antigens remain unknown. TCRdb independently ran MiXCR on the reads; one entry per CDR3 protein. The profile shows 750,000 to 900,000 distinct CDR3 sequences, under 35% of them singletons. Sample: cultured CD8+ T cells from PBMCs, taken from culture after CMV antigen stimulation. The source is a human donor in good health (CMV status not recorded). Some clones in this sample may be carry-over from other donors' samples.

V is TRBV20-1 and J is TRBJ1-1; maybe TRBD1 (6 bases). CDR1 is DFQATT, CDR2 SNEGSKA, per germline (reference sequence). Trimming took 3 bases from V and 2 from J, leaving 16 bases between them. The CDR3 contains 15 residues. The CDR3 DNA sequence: TGCAGTGCTAGCCACAGGGTCTTCTCAAACACTGAAGCTTTCTTT. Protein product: CSASHRVFSNTEAFF.

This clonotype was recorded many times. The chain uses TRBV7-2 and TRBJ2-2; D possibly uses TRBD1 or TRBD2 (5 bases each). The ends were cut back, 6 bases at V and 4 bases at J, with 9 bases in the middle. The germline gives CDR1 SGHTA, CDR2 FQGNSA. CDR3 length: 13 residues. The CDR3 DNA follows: TGTGCCAGCAGTTGGGACCTCACCGGGGAGCTGTTTTTT. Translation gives CASSWDLTGELFF. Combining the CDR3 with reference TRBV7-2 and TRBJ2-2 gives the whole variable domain GAGVSQSPSNKVTEKGKDVELRCDPISGHTALYWYRQSLGQGLEFLIYFQGNSAPDKSGLPSDRFSAERTGGSVSTLTIQRTQQEDSAVYLCASSWDLTGELFFGEGSRLTVL.

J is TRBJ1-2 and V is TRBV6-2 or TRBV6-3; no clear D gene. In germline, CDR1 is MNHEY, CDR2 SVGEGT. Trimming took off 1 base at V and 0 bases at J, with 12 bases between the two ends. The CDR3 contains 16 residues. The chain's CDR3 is CASSYFSGPANYGYTF. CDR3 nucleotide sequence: TGTGCCAGCAGTTACTTCTCAGGACCAGCTAACTATGGCTACACCTTC.

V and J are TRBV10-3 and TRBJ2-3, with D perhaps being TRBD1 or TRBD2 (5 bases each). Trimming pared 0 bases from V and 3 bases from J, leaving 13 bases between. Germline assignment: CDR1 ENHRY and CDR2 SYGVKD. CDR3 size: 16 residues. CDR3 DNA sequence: TGTGCCATCAGTGAGTCGACGGGGTCAGGGACAGATACGCAGTATTTT. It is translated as CAISESTGSGTDTQYF.

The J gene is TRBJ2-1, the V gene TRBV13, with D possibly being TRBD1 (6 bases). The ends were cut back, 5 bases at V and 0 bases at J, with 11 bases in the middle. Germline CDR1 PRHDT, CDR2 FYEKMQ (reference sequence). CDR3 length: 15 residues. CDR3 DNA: TGTGCCAGCAGCGCGAGGGGGTTCTCCTACAATGAGCAGTTCTTC. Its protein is CASSARGFSYNEQFF.

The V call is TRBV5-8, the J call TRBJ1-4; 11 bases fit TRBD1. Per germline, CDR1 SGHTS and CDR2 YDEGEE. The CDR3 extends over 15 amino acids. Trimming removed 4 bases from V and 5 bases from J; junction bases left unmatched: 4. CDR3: CASSTGTGGNEKLFF. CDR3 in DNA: TGTGCCAGCAGCACCGGGACAGGGGGGAATGAAAAACTGTTTTTT.

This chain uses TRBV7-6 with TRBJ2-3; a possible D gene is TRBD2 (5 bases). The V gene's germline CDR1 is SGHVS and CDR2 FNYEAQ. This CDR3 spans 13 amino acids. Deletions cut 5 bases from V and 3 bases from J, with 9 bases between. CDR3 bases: TGTGCCAGCAGCCCTAGGAGGACAGATACGCAGTATTTT. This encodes CASSPRRTDTQYF. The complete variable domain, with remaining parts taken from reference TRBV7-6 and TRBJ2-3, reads GAGVSQSPRYKVTKRGQDVALRCDPISGHVSLYWYRQALGQGPEFLTYFNYEAQQDKSGLPNDRFSAERPEGSISTLTIQRTEQRDSAMYRCASSPRRTDTQYFGPGTRLTVL.

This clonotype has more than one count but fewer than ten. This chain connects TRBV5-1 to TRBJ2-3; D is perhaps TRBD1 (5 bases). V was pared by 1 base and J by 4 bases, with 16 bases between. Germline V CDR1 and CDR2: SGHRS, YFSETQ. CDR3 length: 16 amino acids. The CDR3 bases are TGCGCCAGCAGCTTGACACGATCAGGGATGGCAGATACGCAGTATTTT. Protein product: CASSLTRSGMADTQYF. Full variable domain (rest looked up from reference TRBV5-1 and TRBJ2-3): KAGVTQTPRYLIKTRGQQVTLSCSPISGHRSVSWYQQTPGQGLQFLFEYFSETQRNKGNFPGRFSGRQFSNSRSEMNVSTLELGDSALYLCASSLTRSGMADTQYFGPGTRLTVL.

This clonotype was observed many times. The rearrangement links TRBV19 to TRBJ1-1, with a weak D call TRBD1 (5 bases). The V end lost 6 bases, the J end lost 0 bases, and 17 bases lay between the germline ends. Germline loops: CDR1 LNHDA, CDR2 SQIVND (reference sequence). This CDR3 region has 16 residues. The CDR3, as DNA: TGTGCCAGTAGCTTCAAGGGGCTTGTGATGAACACTGAAGCTTTCTTT. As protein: CASSFKGLVMNTEAFF.

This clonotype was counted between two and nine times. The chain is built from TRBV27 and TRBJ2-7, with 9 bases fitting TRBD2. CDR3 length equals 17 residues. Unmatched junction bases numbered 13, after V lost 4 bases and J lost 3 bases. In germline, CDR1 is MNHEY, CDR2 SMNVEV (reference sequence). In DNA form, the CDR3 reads TGTGCCAGCAGTTCTATGGCGGGGGGGGCCCGCGGCTACGAGCAGTACTTC. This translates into CASSSMAGGARGYEQYF.

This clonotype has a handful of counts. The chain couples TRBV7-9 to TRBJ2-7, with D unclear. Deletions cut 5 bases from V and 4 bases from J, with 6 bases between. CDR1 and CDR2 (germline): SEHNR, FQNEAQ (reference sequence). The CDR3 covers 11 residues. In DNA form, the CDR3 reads TGTGCCAGCAGCCCGGAGTACGAGCAGTACTTC. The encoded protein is CASSPEYEQYF. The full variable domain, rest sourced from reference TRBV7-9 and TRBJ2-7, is DTGVSQNPRHKITKRGQNVTFRCDPISEHNRLYWYRQTLGQGPEFLTYFQNEAQLEKSRLLSDRFSAERPKGSFSTLEIQRTEQGDSAMYLCASSPEYEQYFGPGTRLTVT.

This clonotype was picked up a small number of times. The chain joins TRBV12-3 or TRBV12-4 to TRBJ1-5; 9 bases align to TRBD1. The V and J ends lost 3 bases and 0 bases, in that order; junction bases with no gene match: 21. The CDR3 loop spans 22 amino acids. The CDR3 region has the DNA TGTGCCAGCAGTTTCGTACTGCCTTCGCGACAGGGGGATAAACATAGCAATCAGCCCCAGCATTTT. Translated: CASSFVLPSRQGDKHSNQPQHF.

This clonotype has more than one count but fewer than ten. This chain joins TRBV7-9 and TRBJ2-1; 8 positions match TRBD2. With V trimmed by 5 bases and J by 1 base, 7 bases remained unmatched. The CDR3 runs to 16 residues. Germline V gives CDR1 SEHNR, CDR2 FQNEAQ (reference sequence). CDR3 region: CASSTGGGRSYNEQFF. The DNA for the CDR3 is TGTGCCAGCAGCACCGGGGGGGGGAGGTCCTACAATGAGCAGTTCTTC.

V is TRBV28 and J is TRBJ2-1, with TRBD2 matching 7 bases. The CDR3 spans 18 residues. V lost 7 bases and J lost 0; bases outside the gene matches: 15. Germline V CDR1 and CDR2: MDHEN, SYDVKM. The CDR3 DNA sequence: TGTGCCAGCACAACTTTTGACGCACGGGGGGACTCCTACAATGAGCAGTTCTTC. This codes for CASTTFDARGDSYNEQFF.

DNA for the CDR3: TGTGCCACCAGCAGAGACAGGAGCTCCTACGAGCAGTACGTC. Its protein product is CATSRDRSSYEQYV. V usage is TRBV15 and J usage is TRBJ2-7, with D unclear. CDR3 length: 14 amino acids. V was cut by 0 bases and J by 0 bases, with 6 bases left in between. The V gene's germline CDR1 is LNHNV and CDR2 YYDKDF (reference sequence).

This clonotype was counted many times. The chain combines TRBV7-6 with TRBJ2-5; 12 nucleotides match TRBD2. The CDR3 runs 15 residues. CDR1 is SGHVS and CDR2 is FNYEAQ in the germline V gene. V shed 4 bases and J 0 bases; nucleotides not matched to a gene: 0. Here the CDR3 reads CASSSSGGDQETQYF. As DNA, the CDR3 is TGTGCCAGCAGCTCTAGCGGGGGGGACCAAGAGACCCAGTACTTC.

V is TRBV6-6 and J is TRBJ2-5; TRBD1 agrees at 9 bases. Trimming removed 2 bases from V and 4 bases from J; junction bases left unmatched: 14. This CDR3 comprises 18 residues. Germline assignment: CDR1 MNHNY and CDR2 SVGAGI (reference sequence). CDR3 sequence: CASSYGILRDRVGETQYF. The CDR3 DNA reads TGTGCCAGCAGTTACGGGATTCTCCGGGACAGGGTCGGAGAGACCCAGTACTTC.

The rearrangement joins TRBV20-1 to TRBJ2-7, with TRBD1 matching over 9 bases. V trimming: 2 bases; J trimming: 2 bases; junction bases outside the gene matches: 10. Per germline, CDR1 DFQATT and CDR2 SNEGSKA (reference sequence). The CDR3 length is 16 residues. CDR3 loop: CSARPLGRDRAYEQYV. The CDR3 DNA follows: TGCAGTGCTAGACCATTAGGCCGGGACAGGGCCTACGAGCAGTACGTC.

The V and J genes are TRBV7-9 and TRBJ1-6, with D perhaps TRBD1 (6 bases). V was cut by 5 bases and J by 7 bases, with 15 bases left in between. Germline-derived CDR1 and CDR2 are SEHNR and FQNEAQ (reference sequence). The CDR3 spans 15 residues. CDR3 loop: CASSARDTANSPLHF. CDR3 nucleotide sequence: TGTGCCAGCAGCGCCCGGGACACAGCCAATTCACCCCTCCACTTT.

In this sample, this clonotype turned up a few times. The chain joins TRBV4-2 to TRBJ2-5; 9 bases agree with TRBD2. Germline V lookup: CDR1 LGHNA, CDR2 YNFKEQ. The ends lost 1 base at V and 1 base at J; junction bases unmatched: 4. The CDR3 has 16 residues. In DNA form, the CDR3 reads TGTGCCAGCAGCCAAGTTTTAGCGGGGGCCCAAGAGACCCAGTACTTC. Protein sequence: CASSQVLAGAQETQYF.

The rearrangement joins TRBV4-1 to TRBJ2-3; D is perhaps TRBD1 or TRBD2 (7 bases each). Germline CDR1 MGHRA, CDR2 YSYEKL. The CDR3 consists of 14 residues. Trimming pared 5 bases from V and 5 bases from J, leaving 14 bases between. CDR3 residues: CASSSRGGRDTQYF. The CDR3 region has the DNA TGCGCCAGCAGCTCCAGGGGGGGAAGAGATACGCAGTATTTT.

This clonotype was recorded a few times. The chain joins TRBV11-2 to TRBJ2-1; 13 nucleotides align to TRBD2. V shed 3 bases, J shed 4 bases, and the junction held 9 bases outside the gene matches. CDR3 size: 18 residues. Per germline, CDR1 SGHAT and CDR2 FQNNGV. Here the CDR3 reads CASSFALETSGGYNEQFF. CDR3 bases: TGTGCCAGCAGCTTCGCCCTTGAGACTAGCGGGGGGTACAATGAGCAGTTCTTC.

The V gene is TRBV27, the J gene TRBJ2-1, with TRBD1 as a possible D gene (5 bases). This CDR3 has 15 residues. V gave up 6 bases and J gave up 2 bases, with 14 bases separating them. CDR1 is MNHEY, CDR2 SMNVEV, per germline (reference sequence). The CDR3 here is CASSRASYTYNEQFF. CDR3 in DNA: TGTGCCAGCAGCAGGGCGTCCTATACCTACAATGAGCAGTTCTTC.

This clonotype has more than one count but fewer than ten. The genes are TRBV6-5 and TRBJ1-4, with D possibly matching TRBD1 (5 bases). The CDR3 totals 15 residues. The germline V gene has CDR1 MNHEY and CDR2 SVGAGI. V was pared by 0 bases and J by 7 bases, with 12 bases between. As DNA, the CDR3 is TGTGCCAGCAGTTACTCGGTGGGGCTTGGTGAAAAACTGTTTTTT. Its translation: CASSYSVGLGEKLFF.

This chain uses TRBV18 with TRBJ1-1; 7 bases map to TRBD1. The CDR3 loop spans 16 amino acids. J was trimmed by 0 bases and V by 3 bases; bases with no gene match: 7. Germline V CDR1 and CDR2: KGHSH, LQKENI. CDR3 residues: CASSPWDRKVNTEAFF. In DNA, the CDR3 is TGTGCCAGCTCACCTTGGGACAGAAAAGTGAACACTGAAGCTTTCTTT.

The DNA of the CDR3 is TGCAGTACCACCTTGGTGGGACAGGGCAATGAGCAGTTCTTC. It specifies CSTTLVGQGNEQFF. This chain joins TRBV20-1 and TRBJ2-1; 9 nucleotides agree with TRBD1. Germline assignment: CDR1 DFQATT and CDR2 SNEGSKA (reference sequence). V trimming: 8 bases; J trimming: 6 bases; junction bases outside the gene matches: 11. CDR3 length: 14 residues.

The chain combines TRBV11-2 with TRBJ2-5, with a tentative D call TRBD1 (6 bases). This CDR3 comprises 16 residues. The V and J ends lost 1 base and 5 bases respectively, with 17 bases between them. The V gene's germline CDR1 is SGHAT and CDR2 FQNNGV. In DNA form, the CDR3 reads TGTGCCAGCAGCTTAGTTTTAACAGGGAAGTGGGAGACCCAGTACTTC. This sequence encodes CASSLVLTGKWETQYF.

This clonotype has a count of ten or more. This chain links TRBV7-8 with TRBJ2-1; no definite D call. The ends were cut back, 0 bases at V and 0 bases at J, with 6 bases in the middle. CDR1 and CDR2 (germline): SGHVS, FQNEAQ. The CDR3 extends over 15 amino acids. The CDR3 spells CASSLALSSYNEQFF. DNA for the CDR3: TGTGCCAGCAGCTTAGCTTTGAGCTCCTACAATGAGCAGTTCTTC.

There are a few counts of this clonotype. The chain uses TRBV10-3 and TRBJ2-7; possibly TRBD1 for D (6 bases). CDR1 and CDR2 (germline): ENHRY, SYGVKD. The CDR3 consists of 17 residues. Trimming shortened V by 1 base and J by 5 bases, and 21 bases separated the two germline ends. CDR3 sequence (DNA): TGTGCCATCAGTGAGTTTTATTCCCGGGACACTTTCCACGAGCAGTACGTC. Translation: CAISEFYSRDTFHEQYV.

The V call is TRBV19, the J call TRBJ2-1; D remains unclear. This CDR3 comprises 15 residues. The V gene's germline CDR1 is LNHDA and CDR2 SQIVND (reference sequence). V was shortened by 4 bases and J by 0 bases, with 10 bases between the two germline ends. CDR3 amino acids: CASSTHPSSYNEQFF. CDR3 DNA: TGTGCCAGTAGTACCCATCCCAGCTCCTACAATGAGCAGTTCTTC.

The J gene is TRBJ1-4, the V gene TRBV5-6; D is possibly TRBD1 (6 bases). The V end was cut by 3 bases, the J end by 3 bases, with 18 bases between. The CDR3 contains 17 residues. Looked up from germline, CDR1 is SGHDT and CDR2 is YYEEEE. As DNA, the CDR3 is TGTGCCAGCAGCTCCGTCCTACAGGGATCGTCTAATGAAAAACTGTTTTTT. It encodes CASSSVLQGSSNEKLFF.

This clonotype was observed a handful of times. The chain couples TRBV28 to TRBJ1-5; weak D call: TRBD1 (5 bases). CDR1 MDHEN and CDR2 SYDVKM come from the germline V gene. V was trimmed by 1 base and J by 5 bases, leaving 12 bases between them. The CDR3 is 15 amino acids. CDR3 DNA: TGTGCCAGCAGTTTATTGCAGGGACTTCATCAGCCCCAGCATTTT. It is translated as CASSLLQGLHQPQHF.